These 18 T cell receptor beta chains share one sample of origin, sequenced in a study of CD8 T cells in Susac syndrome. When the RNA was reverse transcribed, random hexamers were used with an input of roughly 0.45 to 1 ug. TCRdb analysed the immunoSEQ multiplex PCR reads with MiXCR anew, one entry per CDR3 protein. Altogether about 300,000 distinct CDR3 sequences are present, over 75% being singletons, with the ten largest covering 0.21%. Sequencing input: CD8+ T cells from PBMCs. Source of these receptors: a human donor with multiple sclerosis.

The CDR3 region is CASRSEGEQFF. The DNA for the CDR3 is TGTGCCAGCAGATCAGAGGGTGAGCAGTTCTTC. This chain links TRBV28 with TRBJ2-1; the D gene is possibly TRBD2 (5 bases). Trimming took 6 bases from V and 9 from J, leaving 9 bases between them. Germline V CDR1 and CDR2: MDHEN, SYDVKM. This CDR3 comprises 11 residues.

CDR3 region: CATTQGVENQPQHF. The CDR3 DNA sequence: TGTGCCACCACCCAAGGTGTGGAGAATCAGCCCCAGCATTTT. The rearrangement links TRBV28 to TRBJ1-5; D is undetermined. Germline CDR1 reads MDHEN; CDR2 reads SYDVKM. The CDR3 spans 14 residues. Trimming shortened V by 10 bases and J by 4 bases, and 17 bases separated the two germline ends.

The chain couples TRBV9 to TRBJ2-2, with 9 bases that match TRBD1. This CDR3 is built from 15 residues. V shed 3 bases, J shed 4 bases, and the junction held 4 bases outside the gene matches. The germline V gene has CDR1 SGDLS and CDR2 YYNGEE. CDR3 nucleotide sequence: TGTGCCAGCAGCGACAGGGGGCACGGCACCGGGGAGCTGTTTTTT. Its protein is CASSDRGHGTGELFF.

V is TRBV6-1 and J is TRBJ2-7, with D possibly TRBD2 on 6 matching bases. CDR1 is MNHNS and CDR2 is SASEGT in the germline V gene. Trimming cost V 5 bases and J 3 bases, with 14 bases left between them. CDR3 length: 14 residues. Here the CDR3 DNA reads TGTGCCAGCAGTCACCGGGAGTTTGGCTACGAGCAGTACTTC. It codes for CASSHREFGYEQYF.

The CDR3, as DNA: TGTGCCAGCAGCCACCCCACGGGGGAGGGGGCCAACGTCCTGACTTTC. Its translation: CASSHPTGEGANVLTF. The chain couples TRBV7-6 to TRBJ2-6, with D perhaps TRBD2 (6 bases). The CDR3 consists of 16 residues. Germline-derived CDR1 and CDR2 are SGHVS and FNYEAQ. The V end was cut by 5 bases, the J end by 4 bases, with 15 bases between. The variable domain in full, completed from reference TRBV7-6 and TRBJ2-6, reads GAGVSQSPRYKVTKRGQDVALRCDPISGHVSLYWYRQALGQGPEFLTYFNYEAQQDKSGLPNDRFSAERPEGSISTLTIQRTEQRDSAMYRCASSHPTGEGANVLTFGAGSRLTVL.

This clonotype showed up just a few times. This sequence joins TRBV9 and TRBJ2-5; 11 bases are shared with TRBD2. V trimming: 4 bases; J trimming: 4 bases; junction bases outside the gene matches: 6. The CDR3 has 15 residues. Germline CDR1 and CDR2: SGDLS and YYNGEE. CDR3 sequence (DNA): TGTGCCAGCAGCCCCAGTCTAGCGGGAGGAGAGACCCAGTACTTC. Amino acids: CASSPSLAGGETQYF.

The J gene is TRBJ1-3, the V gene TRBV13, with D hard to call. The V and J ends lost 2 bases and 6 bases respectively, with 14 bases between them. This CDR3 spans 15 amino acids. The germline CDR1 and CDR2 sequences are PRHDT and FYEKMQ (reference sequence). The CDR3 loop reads CASSLPHAAENTIYF. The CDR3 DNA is TGTGCCAGCAGCTTACCCCACGCGGCTGAAAACACCATATATTTT.

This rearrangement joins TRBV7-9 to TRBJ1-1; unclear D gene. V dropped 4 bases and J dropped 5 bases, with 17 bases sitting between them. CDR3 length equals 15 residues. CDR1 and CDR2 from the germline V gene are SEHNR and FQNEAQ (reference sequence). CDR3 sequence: CASSSGWTGGTEAFF. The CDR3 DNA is TGTGCCAGCAGCTCGGGGTGGACGGGAGGTACTGAAGCTTTCTTT.

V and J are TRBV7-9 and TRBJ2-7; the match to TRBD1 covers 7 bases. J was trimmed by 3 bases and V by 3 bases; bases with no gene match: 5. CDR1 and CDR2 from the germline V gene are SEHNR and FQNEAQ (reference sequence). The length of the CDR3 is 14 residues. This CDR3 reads CASSFDRANYEQYF. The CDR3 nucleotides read TGTGCCAGCAGCTTTGACAGGGCCAACTACGAGCAGTACTTC.

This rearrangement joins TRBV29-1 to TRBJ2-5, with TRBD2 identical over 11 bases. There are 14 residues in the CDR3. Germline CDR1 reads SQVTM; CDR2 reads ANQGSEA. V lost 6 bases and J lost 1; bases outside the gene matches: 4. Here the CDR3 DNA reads TGCAGCGTGACGACTAGCGGGATCCAAGAGACCCAGTACTTC. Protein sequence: CSVTTSGIQETQYF.

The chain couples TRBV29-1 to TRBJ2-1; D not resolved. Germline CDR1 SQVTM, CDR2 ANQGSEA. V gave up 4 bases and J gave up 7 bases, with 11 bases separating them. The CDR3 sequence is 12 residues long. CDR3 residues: CSVGRRGNEQFF. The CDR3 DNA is TGCAGCGTTGGCCGGAGAGGTAATGAGCAGTTCTTC.

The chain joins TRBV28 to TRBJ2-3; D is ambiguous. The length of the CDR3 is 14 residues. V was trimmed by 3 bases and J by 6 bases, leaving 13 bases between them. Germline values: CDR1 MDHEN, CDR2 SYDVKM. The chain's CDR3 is CASSLWRPKDTQYF. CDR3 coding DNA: TGTGCCAGCAGTTTGTGGCGGCCCAAGGATACGCAGTATTTT.

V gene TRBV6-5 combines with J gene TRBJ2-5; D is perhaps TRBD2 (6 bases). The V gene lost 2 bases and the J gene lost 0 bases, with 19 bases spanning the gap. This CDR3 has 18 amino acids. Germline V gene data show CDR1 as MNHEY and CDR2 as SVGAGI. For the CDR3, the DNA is TGTGCCAGCAGTTACGGAGGGACCGCCCTACCGTACCAAGAGACCCAGTACTTC. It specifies CASSYGGTALPYQETQYF.

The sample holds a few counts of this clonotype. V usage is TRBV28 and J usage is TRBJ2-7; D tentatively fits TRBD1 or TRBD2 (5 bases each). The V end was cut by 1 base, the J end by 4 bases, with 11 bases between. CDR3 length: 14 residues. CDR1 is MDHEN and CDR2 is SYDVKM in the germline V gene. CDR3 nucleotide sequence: TGTGCCAGCAGTTTATCCCGGGGCTCGTACGAGCAGTACTTC. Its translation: CASSLSRGSYEQYF.

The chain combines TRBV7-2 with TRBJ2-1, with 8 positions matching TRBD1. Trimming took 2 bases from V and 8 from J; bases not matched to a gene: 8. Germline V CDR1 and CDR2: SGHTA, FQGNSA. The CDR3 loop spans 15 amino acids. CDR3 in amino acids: CASSLFQGARDEQFF. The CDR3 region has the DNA TGTGCCAGCAGCTTATTTCAGGGGGCCAGGGATGAGCAGTTCTTC.

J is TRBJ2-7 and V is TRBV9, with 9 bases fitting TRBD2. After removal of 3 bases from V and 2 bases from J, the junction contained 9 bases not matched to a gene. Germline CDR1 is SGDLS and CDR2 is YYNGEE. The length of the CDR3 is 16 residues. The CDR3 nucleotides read TGTGCCAGCAGCGGGGGGCGGACTAGCGCCCCCTACGAGCAGTACTTC. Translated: CASSGGRTSAPYEQYF.

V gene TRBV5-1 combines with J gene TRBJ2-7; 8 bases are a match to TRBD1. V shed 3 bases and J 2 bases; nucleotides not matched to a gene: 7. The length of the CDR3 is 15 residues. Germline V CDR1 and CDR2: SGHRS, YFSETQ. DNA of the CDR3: TGCGCCAGCAGCTGGGGGACAGGTACCACCTACGAGCAGTACTTC. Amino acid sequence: CASSWGTGTTYEQYF.

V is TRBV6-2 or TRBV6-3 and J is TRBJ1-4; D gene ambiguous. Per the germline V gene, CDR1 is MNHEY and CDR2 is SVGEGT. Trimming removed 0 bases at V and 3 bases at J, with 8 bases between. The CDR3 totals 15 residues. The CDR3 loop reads CASSYSLGSNEKLFF. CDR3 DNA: TGTGCCAGCAGTTACTCGCTGGGATCTAATGAAAAACTGTTTTTT.